Below, 12 T cell receptor beta chains from the same sample are listed, as sequenced in a study of technical replicates of blood from a handful of donors. Generated by immunoSEQ multiplex PCR, the TCRdb table keeps only in-frame clones and is missing some. This table holds just over 15,000 clones, 75% to 90% found once. Sequenced: PBMCs. The receptors were sampled from a human donor in good health.

The chain links TRBV5-4 to TRBJ2-5; TRBD2 matches 7 bases. With V trimmed by 5 bases and J by 0 bases, 4 bases remained unmatched. Germline CDR1 is SGHNT and CDR2 is YYREEE (reference sequence). The CDR3 sequence is 14 residues long. CDR3 DNA sequence: TGTGCCAGCAGGAGCGGGACGGACCAAGAGACCCAGTACTTC. Protein: CASRSGTDQETQYF.

The gene calls are TRBV7-6 and TRBJ1-1; unclear D gene. The CDR3 runs to 15 residues. The V and J ends lost 1 base and 0 bases respectively, with 9 bases between them. The germline CDR1 and CDR2 sequences are SGHVS and FNYEAQ. The CDR3 region is CASSLGSPLNTEAFF. Written as DNA, the CDR3 is TGTGCCAGCAGCTTAGGTAGCCCATTGAACACTGAAGCTTTCTTT.

In its sample, this clone was seen a few times. This chain uses TRBV5-1 with TRBJ1-1; 10 bases map to TRBD1. Germline CDR1 SGHRS, CDR2 YFSETQ. The CDR3 has 13 residues. Trimming took 3 bases from V and 7 from J; bases not matched to a gene: 3. The CDR3 loop reads CASSWTGGFEAFF. In nucleotides, the CDR3 is TGCGCCAGCAGCTGGACAGGGGGTTTTGAAGCTTTCTTT.

The V and J genes are TRBV2 and TRBJ1-2; no reliable D call. CDR1 and CDR2 from the germline V gene are SNHLY and FYNNEI. The CDR3 covers 15 residues. V lost 3 bases to trimming and J lost 7 bases, with 18 bases between them. CDR3 residues: CASSEDWEGFGGYTF. The CDR3 bases are TGTGCCAGCAGTGAGGATTGGGAGGGTTTTGGTGGCTACACCTTC.

The chain couples TRBV27 to TRBJ2-5; TRBD1 matches 7 bases. V shed 5 bases and J 2 bases; nucleotides not matched to a gene: 2. Germline CDR1 and CDR2: MNHEY and SMNVEV (reference sequence). This CDR3 comprises 13 residues. The chain's CDR3 is CASSLDRQETQYF. The DNA for the CDR3 is TGTGCCAGCAGTCTGGACAGGCAAGAGACCCAGTACTTC.

This clone was recorded once. The rearrangement joins TRBV6-5 to TRBJ2-2; D unclear. Trimming left V 2 bases short and J 2 bases short, with 9 bases between. In germline, CDR1 is MNHEY, CDR2 SVGAGI. The CDR3 contains 15 residues. CDR3 DNA sequence: TGTGCCAGCAGTTACGAAAGCTTAAACACCGGGGAGCTGTTTTTT. This encodes CASSYESLNTGELFF.

J is TRBJ2-1 and V is TRBV29-1; TRBD2 might be the D (5 bases). V was shortened by 6 bases and J by 9 bases, with 15 bases between the two germline ends. Looked up from germline, CDR1 is SQVTM and CDR2 is ANQGSEA. The CDR3 totals 12 residues. The CDR3 sequence is CSVLTLGSEQFF. In nucleotides, the CDR3 is TGCAGCGTCCTAACTCTAGGGAGTGAGCAGTTCTTC.

This clone appeared once. This chain uses TRBV19 with TRBJ1-1; tentatively, D is TRBD1 (5 bases). The CDR3 totals 15 residues. Looked up from germline, CDR1 is LNHDA and CDR2 is SQIVND (reference sequence). Trimming removed 7 bases from V and 1 base from J, with 16 bases in between. The DNA of the CDR3 is TGTGCCAGTACCCAGGCAGGGTGGTCGAACACTGAAGCTTTCTTT. Protein sequence: CASTQAGWSNTEAFF.

The V and J genes are TRBV28 and TRBJ2-7; 9 bases fit TRBD1. Germline V gene sequence: CDR1 MDHEN, CDR2 SYDVKM. V shed 10 bases and J 3 bases; nucleotides not matched to a gene: 10. This CDR3 comprises 14 residues. CDR3 region: CATTIGQGFYEQYF. The CDR3 DNA reads as TGTGCCACCACGATCGGACAGGGGTTCTACGAGCAGTACTTC.

The V call is TRBV5-1, the J call TRBJ1-2; TRBD1 aligns across 10 bases. Trimming took 3 bases from V and 6 from J; bases not matched to a gene: 14. The CDR3 loop spans 17 amino acids. CDR1 is SGHRS, CDR2 YFSETQ, per germline. DNA for the CDR3: TGCGCCAGCAGCTACGGGACAGGGGCTTTATCCAGAAATGGCTACACCTTC. This encodes CASSYGTGALSRNGYTF.

V is TRBV5-1 and J is TRBJ2-4; TRBD2 matches at 7 bases. The junction had 6 bases not matched to a gene; V was cut back by 0 bases and J by 6 bases. This CDR3 has 15 amino acids. From germline, CDR1 is SGHRS and CDR2 YFSETQ. The chain's CDR3 is CASSLVGWEGNIQYF. As DNA, the CDR3 is TGCGCCAGCAGCTTGGTAGGGTGGGAGGGAAACATTCAGTACTTC.

The chain carries TRBV19 and TRBJ2-7; the match to TRBD1 covers 8 bases. Germline V lookup: CDR1 LNHDA, CDR2 SQIVND (reference sequence). This CDR3 is 11 amino acids long. The junction had 2 bases not matched to a gene; V was cut back by 7 bases and J by 6 bases. CDR3 nucleotide sequence: TGTGCCAGTACAGGGGGCGCCGAGCAGTACTTC. Residues: CASTGGAEQYF.